Described below is a single TCR beta chain sequence and its context. The CDR3 has 16 residues. V gave up 5 bases and J gave up 5 bases; unmatched junction bases: 9. Germline CDR1 SEHNR, CDR2 FQNEAQ (reference sequence). This entry belongs to a study of blood T cell repertoires in COVID-19. About the research overall: Samples came from the United States, Italy and Spain, spanning acute and convalescent COVID-19. In each case, the material was cDNA or gDNA derived from T cells, B-cell-depleted T cells, or PBMCs.

Original analysis: How many nucleated cells were present was estimated from reference gene primer amplification. Repertoires were generated with immunoSEQ multiplex PCR, while TCRdb's copy carries only in-frame clones and drops some. V, J and clone size reflect that table, while D and trimming were determined from the DNA. The sample contains about 70,000 clones, 80% of which appear only once. This rearrangement joins TRBV7-9 to TRBJ2-7; TRBD2 aligns across 13 bases. Source material: peripheral blood. The receptor was derived from a man between 65 and 85 years old who had recovered from COVID-19. CDR3 coding DNA: TGTGCCAGCAGCCCCTCTAGGACTAGCGGGAGTCACGAGCAGTACTTC. Translating it yields CASSPSRTSGSHEQYF. Together with reference TRBV7-9 and TRBJ2-7, the CDR3 gives the full variable domain: DTGVSQNPRHKITKRGQNVTFRCDPISEHNRLYWYRQTLGQGPEFLTYFQNEAQLEKSRLLSDRFSAERPKGSFSTLEIQRTEQGDSAMYLCASSPSRTSGSHEQYFGPGTRLTVT.